The 4 T cell receptor beta chains given below trace back to one sample, sequenced in a study of OX40 agonist ivuxolimab in advanced cancers. Profiling relied on immunoSEQ multiplex PCR, and the TCRdb table lists in-frame clones only, not all of them. The repertoire consists of 30,000 to 35,000 clones, with more than 70% occurring once and the leading ten covering about 34%. The sequences come from CD4+ or CD8+ T cells sorted from blood, collected in a trial of the OX40 agonist ivuxolimab. The origin of the receptors is an adult with an advanced solid tumor such as melanoma, head and neck, liver or kidney cancer.

The chain links TRBV11-3 to TRBJ2-7; the match to TRBD2 covers 8 bases. V trimming: 5 bases; J trimming: 3 bases; junction bases outside the gene matches: 12. The germline V gene has CDR1 SGHNT and CDR2 YENEEA. The length of the CDR3 is 16 residues. The CDR3 reads CASSRGLADPDYEQYF. Written as DNA, the CDR3 is TGTGCCAGCAGCAGAGGACTAGCTGACCCTGACTACGAGCAGTACTTC.

The chain links TRBV11-2 to TRBJ2-3; TRBD2 aligns across 8 bases. The CDR3 contains 17 residues. The trim removed 1 base at V and 2 bases at J, leaving 8 bases unmatched. Germline assignment: CDR1 SGHAT and CDR2 FQNNGV. The CDR3 DNA sequence: TGTGCCAGCAGCTTAGTAGCGGGGCTAAAGCTCACAGATACGCAGTATTTT. As protein: CASSLVAGLKLTDTQYF.

This clone was seen once. This sequence joins TRBV7-9 and TRBJ1-2; a weak D match, TRBD1 (5 bases). Germline loops: CDR1 SEHNR, CDR2 FQNEAQ (reference sequence). CDR3 length: 15 residues. Trimming took off 5 bases at V and 8 bases at J, with 21 bases between the two ends. In DNA, the CDR3 is TGTGCCAGCAGCCCTGAGTTTGGGGCGCGGGGAGGCTACACCTTC. As protein: CASSPEFGARGGYTF. The variable domain in full, completed from reference TRBV7-9 and TRBJ1-2, reads DTGVSQNPRHKITKRGQNVTFRCDPISEHNRLYWYRQTLGQGPEFLTYFQNEAQLEKSRLLSDRFSAERPKGSFSTLEIQRTEQGDSAMYLCASSPEFGARGGYTFGSGTRLTVV.

The gene calls are TRBV6-4 and TRBJ1-1; 8 nucleotides line up with TRBD1. The CDR3 covers 15 residues. Germline values: CDR1 MRHNA, CDR2 SNTAGT. After removal of 6 bases from V and 1 base from J, the junction contained 7 bases not matched to a gene. The CDR3 protein is CASRDHRGTNTEAFF. DNA of the CDR3: TGTGCCAGCAGAGACCACAGGGGGACGAACACTGAAGCTTTCTTT.